This record covers a single T cell receptor beta chain. Antigen specificity is unknown. The data are from a study of cytomegalovirus exposure and HLA in healthy donors. Study-wide findings and caveats: In a later analysis, HLA-associated TCR beta chains were more clonally expanded than equally common others. Per a prior analysis, the majority of TCR beta V segments were productive roughly 87% or roughly 30% of the time. TCR beta V- and J-gene trimming, according to a later analysis, was linked to a missense DCLRE1C variant.

The length of the CDR3 is 15 residues. In germline, CDR1 is SGHNT, CDR2 YYREEE (reference sequence). Trimming shortened V by 2 bases and J by 7 bases, and 18 bases separated the two germline ends. Researchers ran the PCR with 60 Vbeta and 13 Jbeta primers. Authors' analysis steps: Around 83 million unique TCR beta chains, roughly 12 million shared, were counted in a later analysis. Sequencing used immunoSEQ multiplex PCR; TCRdb keeps in-frame clones, though not all of them. That table is the source of V, J and clone size, and D and trimming were worked out from the DNA. The profile shows 100,000 or so clones, less than 85% of them singletons.

The source of this sequence is a man aged 40-49 years in good health and CMV-seropositive. The V and J genes are TRBV5-4 and TRBJ1-2; tentatively, D is TRBD1 (6 bases). The sequenced material came from PBMCs. DNA of the CDR3: TGTGCCAGCAGCTTTGCACAGGGTGATGGGAGTGGCTACACCTTC. Its translation: CASSFAQGDGSGYTF.